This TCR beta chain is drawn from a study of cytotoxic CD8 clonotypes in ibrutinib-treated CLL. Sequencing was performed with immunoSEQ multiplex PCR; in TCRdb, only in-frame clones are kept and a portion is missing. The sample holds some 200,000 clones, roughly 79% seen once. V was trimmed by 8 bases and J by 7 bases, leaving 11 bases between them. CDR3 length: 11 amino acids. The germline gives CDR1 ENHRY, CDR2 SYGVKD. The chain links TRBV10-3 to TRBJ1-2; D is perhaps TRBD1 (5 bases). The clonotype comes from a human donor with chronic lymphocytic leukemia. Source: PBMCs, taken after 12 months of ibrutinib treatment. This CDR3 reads CAIGGVGGYTF. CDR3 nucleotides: TGTGCCATCGGGGGGGTGGGTGGCTACACCTTC.